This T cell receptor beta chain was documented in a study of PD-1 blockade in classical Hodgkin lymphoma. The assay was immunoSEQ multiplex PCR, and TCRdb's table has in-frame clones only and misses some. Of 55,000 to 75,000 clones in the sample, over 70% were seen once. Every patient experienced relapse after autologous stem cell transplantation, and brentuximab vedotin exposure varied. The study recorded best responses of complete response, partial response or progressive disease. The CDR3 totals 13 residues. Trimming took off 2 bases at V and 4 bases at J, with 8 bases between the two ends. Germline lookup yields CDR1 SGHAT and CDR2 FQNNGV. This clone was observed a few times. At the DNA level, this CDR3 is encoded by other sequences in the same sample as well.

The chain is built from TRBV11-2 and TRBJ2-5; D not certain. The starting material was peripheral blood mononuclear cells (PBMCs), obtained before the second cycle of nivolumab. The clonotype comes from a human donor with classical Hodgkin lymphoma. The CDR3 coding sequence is TGTGCCAGCAGCTTATGGCCGGGAGAGACCCAGTACTTC. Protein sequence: CASSLWPGETQYF.